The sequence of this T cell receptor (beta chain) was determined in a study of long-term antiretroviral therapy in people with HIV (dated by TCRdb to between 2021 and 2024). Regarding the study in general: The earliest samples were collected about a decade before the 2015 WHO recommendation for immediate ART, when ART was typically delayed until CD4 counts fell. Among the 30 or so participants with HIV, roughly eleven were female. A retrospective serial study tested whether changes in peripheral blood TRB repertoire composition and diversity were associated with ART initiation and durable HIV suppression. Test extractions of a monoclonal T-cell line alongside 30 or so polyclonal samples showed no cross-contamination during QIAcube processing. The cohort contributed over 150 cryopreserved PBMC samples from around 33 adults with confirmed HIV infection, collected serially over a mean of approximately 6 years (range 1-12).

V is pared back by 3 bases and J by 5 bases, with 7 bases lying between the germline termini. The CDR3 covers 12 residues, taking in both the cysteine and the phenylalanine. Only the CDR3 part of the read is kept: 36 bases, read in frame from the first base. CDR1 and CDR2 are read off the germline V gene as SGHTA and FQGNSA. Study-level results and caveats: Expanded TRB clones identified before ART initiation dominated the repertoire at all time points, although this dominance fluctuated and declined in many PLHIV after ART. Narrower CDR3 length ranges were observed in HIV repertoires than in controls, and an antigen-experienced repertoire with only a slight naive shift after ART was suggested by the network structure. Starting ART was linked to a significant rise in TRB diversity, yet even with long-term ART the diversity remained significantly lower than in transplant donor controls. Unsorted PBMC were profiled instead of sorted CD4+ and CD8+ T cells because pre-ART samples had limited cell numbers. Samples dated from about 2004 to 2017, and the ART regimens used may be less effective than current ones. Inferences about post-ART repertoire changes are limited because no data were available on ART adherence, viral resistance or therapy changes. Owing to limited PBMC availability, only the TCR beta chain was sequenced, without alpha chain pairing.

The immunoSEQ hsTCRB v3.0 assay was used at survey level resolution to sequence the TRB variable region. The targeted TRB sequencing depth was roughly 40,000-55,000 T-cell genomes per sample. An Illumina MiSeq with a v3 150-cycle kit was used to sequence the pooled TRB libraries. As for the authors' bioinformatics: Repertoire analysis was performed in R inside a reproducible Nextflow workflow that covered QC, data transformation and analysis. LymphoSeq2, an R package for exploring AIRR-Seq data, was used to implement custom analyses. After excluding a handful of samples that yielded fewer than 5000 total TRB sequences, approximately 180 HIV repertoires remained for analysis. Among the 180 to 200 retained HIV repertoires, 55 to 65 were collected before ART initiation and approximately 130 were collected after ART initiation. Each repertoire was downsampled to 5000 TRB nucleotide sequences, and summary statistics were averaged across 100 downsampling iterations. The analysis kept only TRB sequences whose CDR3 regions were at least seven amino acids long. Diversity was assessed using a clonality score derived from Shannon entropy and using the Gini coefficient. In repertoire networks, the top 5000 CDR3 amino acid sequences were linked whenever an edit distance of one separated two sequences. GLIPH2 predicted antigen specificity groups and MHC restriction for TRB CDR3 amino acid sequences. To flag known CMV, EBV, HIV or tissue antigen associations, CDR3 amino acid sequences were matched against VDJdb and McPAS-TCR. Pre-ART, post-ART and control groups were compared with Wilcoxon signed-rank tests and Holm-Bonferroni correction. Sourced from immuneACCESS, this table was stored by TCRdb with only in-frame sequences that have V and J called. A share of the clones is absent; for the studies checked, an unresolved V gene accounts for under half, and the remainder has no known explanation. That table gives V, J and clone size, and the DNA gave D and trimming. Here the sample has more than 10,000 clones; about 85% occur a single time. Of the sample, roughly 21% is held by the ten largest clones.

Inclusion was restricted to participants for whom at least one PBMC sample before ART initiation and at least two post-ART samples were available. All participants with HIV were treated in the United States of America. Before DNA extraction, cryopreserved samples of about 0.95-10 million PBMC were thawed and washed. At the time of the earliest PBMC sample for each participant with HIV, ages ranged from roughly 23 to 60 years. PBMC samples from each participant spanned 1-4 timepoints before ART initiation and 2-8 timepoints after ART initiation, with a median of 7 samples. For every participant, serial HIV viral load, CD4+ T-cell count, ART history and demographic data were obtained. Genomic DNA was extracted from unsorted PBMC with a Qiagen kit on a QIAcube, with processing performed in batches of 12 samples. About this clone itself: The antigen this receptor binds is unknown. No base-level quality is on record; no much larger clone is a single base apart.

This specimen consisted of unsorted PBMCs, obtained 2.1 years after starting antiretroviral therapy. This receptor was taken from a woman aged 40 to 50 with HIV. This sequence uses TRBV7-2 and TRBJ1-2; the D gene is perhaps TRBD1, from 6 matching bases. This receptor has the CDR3 CASSFTGYGYTF. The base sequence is TGTGCCAGCAGCTTTACAGGGTATGGCTACACCTTC. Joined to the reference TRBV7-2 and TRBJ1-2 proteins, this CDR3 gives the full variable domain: GAGVSQSPSNKVTEKGKDVELRCDPISGHTALYWYRQSLGQGLEFLIYFQGNSAPDKSGLPSDRFSAERTGGSVSTLTIQRTQQEDSAVYLCASSFTGYGYTFGSGTRLTVV.